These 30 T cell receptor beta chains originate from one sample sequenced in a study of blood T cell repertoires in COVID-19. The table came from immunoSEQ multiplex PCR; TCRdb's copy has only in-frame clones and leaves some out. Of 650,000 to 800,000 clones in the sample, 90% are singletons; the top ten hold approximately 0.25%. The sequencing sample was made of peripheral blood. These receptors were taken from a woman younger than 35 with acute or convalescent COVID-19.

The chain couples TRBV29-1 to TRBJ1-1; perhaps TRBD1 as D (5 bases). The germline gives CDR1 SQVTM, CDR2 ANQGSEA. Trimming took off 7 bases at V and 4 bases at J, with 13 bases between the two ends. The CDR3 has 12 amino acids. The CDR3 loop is CSAGPPSTEAFF. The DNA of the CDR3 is TGCAGCGCGGGACCGCCGAGCACTGAAGCTTTCTTT.

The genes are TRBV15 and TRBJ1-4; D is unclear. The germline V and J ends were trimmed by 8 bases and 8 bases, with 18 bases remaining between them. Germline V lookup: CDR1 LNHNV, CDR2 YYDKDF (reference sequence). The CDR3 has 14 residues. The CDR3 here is CATRREWGGEKLFF. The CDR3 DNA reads TGTGCCACCCGACGGGAGTGGGGTGGAGAAAAACTGTTTTTT.

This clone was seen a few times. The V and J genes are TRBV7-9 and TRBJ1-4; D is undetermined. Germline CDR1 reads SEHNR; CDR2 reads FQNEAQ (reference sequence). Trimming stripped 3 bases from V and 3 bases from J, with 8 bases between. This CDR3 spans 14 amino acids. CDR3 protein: CASSLVGANEKLFF. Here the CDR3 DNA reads TGTGCCAGCAGCTTGGTCGGAGCTAATGAAAAACTGTTTTTT.

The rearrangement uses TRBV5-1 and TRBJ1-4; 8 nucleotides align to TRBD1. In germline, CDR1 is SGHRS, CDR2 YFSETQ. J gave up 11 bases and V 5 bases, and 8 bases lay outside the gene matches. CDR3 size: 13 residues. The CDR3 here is CASRPRQGSKLFF. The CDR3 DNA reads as TGCGCCAGCAGGCCTAGACAGGGGAGTAAACTGTTTTTT.

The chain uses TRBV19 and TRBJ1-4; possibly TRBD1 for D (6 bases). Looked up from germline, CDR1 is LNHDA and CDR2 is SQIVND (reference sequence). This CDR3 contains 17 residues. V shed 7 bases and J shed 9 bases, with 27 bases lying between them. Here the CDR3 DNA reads TGTGCCAGTACGCCCCTTGATGGGGGGGCGCCGATGAAAAAACTGTTTTTT. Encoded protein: CASTPLDGGAPMKKLFF.

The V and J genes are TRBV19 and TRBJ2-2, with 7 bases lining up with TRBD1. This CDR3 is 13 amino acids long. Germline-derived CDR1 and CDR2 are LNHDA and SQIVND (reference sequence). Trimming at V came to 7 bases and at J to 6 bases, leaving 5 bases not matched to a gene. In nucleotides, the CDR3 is TGTGCCAGTAAGACAGGGTGGGCCGGGGAGCTGTTTTTT. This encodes CASKTGWAGELFF.

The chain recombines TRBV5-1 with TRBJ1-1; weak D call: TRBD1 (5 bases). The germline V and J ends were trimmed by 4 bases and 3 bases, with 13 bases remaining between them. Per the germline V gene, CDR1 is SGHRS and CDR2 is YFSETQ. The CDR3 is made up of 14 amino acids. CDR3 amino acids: CASSPAREDTEAFF. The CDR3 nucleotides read TGCGCCAGCAGCCCGGCCAGGGAGGACACTGAAGCTTTCTTT.

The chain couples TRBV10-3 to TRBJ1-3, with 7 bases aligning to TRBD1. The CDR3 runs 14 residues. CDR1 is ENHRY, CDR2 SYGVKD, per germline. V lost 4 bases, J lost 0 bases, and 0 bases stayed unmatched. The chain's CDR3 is CAISGTGSGNTIYF. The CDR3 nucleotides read TGTGCCATCAGTGGGACAGGCTCTGGAAACACCATATATTTT.

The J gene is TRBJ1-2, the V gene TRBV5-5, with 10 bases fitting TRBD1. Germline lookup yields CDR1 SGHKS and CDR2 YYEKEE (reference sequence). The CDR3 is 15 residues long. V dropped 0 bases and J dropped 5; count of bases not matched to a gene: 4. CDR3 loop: CASSLEGTGVYGYTF. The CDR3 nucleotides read TGTGCCAGCAGCTTGGAGGGGACAGGGGTGTATGGCTACACCTTC.

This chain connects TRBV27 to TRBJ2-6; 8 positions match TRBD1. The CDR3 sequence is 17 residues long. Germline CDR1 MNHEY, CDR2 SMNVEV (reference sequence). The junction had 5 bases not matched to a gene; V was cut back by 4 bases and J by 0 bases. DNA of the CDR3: TGTGCCAGCAGTTGGCAGGGGGCGATCTCTGGGGCCAACGTCCTGACTTTC. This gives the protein CASSWQGAISGANVLTF. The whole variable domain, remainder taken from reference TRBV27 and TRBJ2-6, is EAQVTQNPRYLITVTGKKLTVTCSQNMNHEYMSWYRQDPGLGLRQIYYSMNVEVTDKGDVPEGYKVSRKEKRNFPLILESPSPNQTSLYFCASSWQGAISGANVLTFGAGSRLTVL.

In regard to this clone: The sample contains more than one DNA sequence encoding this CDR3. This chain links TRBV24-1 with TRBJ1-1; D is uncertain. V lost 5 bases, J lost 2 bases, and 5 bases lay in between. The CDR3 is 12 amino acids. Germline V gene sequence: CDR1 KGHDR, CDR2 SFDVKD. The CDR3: CATSGRNTEAFF. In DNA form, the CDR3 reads TGTGCCACCAGTGGCAGAAACACTGAAGCTTTCTTT.

CDR3 protein: CASRDWGGEQYF. Written as DNA, the CDR3 is TGTGCCAGCAGAGACTGGGGGGGCGAGCAGTACTTC. This rearrangement joins TRBV6-5 to TRBJ2-7; 7 bases agree with TRBD2. Germline V gene lookup returns CDR1 MNHEY and CDR2 SVGAGI. The V gene end was trimmed by 6 bases and the J gene end by 6 bases; junction bases not matched to a gene: 5. This CDR3 comprises 12 residues.

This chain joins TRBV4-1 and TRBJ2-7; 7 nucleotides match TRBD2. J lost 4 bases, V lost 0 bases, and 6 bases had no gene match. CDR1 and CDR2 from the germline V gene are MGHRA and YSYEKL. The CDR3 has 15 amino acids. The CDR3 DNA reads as TGCGCCAGCAGCCAAGAGGGAGGGGTTGCGTACGAGCAGTACTTC. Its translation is CASSQEGGVAYEQYF.

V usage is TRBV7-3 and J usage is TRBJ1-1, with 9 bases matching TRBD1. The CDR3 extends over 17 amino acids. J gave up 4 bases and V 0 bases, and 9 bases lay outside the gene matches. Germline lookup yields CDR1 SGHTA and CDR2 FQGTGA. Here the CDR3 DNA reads TGTGCCAGCAGCTTAACCGGGACAGGGAGAGGGGGCACTGAAGCTTTCTTT. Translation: CASSLTGTGRGGTEAFF.

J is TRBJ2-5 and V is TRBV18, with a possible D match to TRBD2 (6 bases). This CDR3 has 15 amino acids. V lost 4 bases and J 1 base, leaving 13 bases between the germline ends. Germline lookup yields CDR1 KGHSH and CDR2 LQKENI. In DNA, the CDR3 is TGTGCCAGCTCACGCGGGGCGGGGAGCCAAGAGACCCAGTACTTC. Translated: CASSRGAGSQETQYF.

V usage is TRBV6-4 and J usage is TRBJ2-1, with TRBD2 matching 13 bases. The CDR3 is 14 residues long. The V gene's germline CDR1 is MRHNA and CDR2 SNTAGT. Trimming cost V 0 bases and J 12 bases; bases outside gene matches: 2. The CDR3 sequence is CASSDSGTSGVQFF. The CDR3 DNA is TGTGCCAGCAGTGACTCGGGGACTAGCGGGGTGCAGTTCTTC.

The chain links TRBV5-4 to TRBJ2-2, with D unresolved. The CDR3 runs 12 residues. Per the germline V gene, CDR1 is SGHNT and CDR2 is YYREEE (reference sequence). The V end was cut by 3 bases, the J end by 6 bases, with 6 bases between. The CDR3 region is CASSYSPGELFF. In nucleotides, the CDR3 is TGTGCCAGCAGCTACTCTCCCGGGGAGCTGTTTTTT.

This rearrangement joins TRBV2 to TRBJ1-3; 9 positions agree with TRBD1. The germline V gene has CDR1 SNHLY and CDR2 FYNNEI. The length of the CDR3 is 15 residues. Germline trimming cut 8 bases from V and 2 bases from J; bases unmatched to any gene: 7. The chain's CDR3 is CASARRDRAGNTIYF. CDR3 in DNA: TGTGCCAGCGCCCGCCGGGACAGGGCTGGAAACACCATATATTTT.

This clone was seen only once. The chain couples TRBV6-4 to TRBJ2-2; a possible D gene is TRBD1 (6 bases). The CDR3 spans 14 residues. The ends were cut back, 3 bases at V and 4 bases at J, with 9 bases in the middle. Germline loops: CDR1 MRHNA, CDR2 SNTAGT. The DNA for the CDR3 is TGTGCCAGCAGTGAACAGGGTAGCACCGGGGAGCTGTTTTTT. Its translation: CASSEQGSTGELFF.

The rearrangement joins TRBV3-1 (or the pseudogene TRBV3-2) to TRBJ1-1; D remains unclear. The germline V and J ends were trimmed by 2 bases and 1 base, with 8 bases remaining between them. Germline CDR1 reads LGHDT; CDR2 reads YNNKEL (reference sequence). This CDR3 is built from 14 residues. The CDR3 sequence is CASSQIHTNTEAFF. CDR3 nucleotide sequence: TGTGCCAGCAGCCAAATTCACACGAACACTGAAGCTTTCTTT.

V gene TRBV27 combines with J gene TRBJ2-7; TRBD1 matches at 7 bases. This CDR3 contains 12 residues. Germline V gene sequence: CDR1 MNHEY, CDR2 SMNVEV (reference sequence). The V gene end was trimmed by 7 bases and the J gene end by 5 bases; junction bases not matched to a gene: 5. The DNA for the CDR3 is TGTGCCAGCACAGGGGGTGACAACGAGCAGTACTTC. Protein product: CASTGGDNEQYF.

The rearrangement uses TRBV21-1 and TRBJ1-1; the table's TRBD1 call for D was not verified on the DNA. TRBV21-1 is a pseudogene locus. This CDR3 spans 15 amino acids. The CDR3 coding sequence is TGTGCCAGCAGCCAATCCGACAGGGCGAACACTGAAGCTTTCTTT. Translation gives CASSQSDRANTEAFF.

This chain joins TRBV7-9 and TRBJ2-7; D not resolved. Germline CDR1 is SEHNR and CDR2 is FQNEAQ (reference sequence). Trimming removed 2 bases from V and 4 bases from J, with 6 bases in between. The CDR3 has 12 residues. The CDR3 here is CASSLSWYEQYF. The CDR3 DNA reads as TGTGCCAGCAGCTTAAGCTGGTACGAGCAGTACTTC.

In nucleotides, the CDR3 is TGTGCCATCAGTGAGCGGCTCGGACTAGCGGGTACAGATACGCAGTATTTT. This translates into CAISERLGLAGTDTQYF. The chain is built from TRBV10-3 and TRBJ2-3, with TRBD2 identical over 11 bases. The CDR3 loop spans 17 amino acids. Germline CDR1 reads ENHRY; CDR2 reads SYGVKD. The V segment lost 2 bases and the J segment 3 bases; nucleotides outside the gene matches: 7.

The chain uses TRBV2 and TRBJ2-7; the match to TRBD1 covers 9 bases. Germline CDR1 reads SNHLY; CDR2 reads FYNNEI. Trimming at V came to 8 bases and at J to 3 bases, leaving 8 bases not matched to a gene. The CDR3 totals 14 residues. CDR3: CASGRDRVVYEQYF. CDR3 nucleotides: TGTGCCAGCGGGCGGGACAGGGTTGTCTACGAGCAGTACTTC.

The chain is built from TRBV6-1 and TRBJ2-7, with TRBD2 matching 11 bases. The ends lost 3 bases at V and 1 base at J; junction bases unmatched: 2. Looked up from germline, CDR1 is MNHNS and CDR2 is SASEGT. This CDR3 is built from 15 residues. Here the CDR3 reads CASSEGTSGSYEQYF. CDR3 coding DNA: TGTGCCAGCAGTGAGGGGACTAGCGGATCCTACGAGCAGTACTTC.

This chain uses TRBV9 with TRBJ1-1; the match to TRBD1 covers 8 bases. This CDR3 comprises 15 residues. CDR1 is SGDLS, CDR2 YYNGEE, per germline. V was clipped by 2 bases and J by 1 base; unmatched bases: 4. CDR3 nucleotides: TGTGCCAGCAGCGTGGACAGGGCTCCGAACACTGAAGCTTTCTTT. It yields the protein CASSVDRAPNTEAFF.

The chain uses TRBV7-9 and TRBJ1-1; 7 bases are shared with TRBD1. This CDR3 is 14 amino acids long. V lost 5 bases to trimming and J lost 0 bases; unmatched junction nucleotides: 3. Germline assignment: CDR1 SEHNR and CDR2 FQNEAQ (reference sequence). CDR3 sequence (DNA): TGTGCCAGCAGCCCCGGGACAGTGAACACTGAAGCTTTCTTT. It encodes CASSPGTVNTEAFF.

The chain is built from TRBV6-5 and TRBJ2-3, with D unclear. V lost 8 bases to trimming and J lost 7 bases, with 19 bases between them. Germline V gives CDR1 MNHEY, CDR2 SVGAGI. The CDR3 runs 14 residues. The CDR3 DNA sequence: TGTGCCAGCCTAAGGCTCGGCGGCCTAAATACGCAGTATTTT. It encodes CASLRLGGLNTQYF.

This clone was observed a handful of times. The CDR3 loop is CASSYPSLPWTSSRGETQYF. CDR3 coding DNA: TGTGCCAGCAGTTACCCGTCCTTACCCTGGACTAGCTCCAGAGGAGAGACCCAGTACTTC. The genes are TRBV6-2 or TRBV6-3 and TRBJ2-5, with 8 bases aligning to TRBD2. CDR3 length: 20 amino acids. Germline CDR1 is MNHEY and CDR2 is SVGEGT. Trimming removed 2 bases from V and 4 bases from J; junction bases left unmatched: 21.